One TCR beta chain is described in this entry. Clones were sequenced by immunoSEQ multiplex PCR, and TCRdb holds only the in-frame ones, with some missing. The sample lists roughly 120,000 clones, around 88% occurring once. This entry is derived from a study of control samples from healthy donors and cancer patients. The CDR3 totals 13 residues. V gave up 7 bases and J gave up 3 bases, with 13 bases separating them. Germline CDR1 SNHLY, CDR2 FYNNEI. The specimen was blood. The chain is built from TRBV2 and TRBJ2-7, with D unresolved. This sequence was found in a woman aged 45-65 years in good health. CDR3 sequence reads: CASTGRRIYEQYV. DNA of the CDR3: TGTGCCAGCACCGGTAGGAGAATCTACGAGCAGTACGTC.